The 30 T cell receptor beta chains below all came from one sample that was sequenced in a study of PD-L1 blockade in urothelial cancer. Sequencing used immunoSEQ multiplex PCR; TCRdb keeps in-frame clones, though not all of them. The sample records fewer than 65,000 clones, around 88% being singletons. Time point of the sample: pretreatment peripheral blood. Specimen: PBMCs, collected around atezolizumab (anti-PD-L1) treatment. The receptors originated from a woman aged 55-70 years with urothelial cancer.

V is TRBV7-2 and J is TRBJ2-1; 10 nucleotides agree with TRBD1. This CDR3 is built from 16 residues. With 5 bases clipped from V and 7 bases from J, the junction kept 11 bases outside the gene matches. Germline V gives CDR1 SGHTA, CDR2 FQGNSA. CDR3 region: CASSPHDRGRRNEQFF. DNA of the CDR3: TGTGCCAGCAGCCCCCATGACAGGGGGCGCCGGAATGAGCAGTTCTTC.

The rearrangement links TRBV7-2 to TRBJ1-6; D unclear. This CDR3 region has 18 residues. CDR1 is SGHTA, CDR2 FQGNSA, per germline. Deletions cut 1 base from V and 7 bases from J, with 20 bases between. For the CDR3, the DNA is TGTGCCAGCAGCTTAGGTGGCTTGGAGGGCAGGAGAAATTCACCCCTCCACTTT. Protein product: CASSLGGLEGRRNSPLHF.

The J gene is TRBJ1-2, the V gene TRBV2; possibly TRBD1 for D (6 bases). This CDR3 contains 15 residues. In germline, CDR1 is SNHLY, CDR2 FYNNEI. Trimming shortened V by 6 bases and J by 0 bases, and 14 bases separated the two germline ends. DNA for the CDR3: TGTGCCAGCAGAAAAGGGGGGGATACTAACTATGGCTACACCTTC. Translated: CASRKGGDTNYGYTF.

This chain uses TRBV7-6 with TRBJ2-1, with no clear D. CDR1 and CDR2 (germline): SGHVS, FNYEAQ. V was cut by 10 bases and J by 6 bases, with 19 bases left in between. The CDR3 covers 14 residues. CDR3 DNA: TGTGCCATCTCGCTCGTGGGCCTTTCCAATGAGCAGTTCTTC. It specifies CAISLVGLSNEQFF.

The chain employs TRBV19 and TRBJ2-5; the D gene is possibly TRBD2 (5 bases). Germline V gene lookup returns CDR1 LNHDA and CDR2 SQIVND (reference sequence). Trimming removed 5 bases at V and 2 bases at J, with 9 bases between. The CDR3 consists of 13 residues. The chain's CDR3 is CASSPRTQETQYF. CDR3 bases: TGTGCCAGTAGTCCCCGGACTCAAGAGACCCAGTACTTC.

Only one count was recorded for this clone. The genes are TRBV6-6 and TRBJ1-2; D call uncertain. V was clipped by 6 bases and J by 7 bases, with 15 bases between them. This CDR3 contains 13 residues. The germline CDR1 and CDR2 sequences are MNHNY and SVGAGI (reference sequence). CDR3 in amino acids: CASSLLADSGYTF. Here the CDR3 DNA reads TGTGCCAGCAGCCTCTTGGCGGACTCTGGCTACACCTTC.

The V call is TRBV7-8, the J call TRBJ2-3, with a weak D call TRBD2 (6 bases). Germline V gene data show CDR1 as SGHVS and CDR2 as FQNEAQ. This CDR3 contains 20 residues. V was cut by 1 base and J by 0 bases, with 23 bases left in between. CDR3 in DNA: TGTGCCAGCAGCTTAGGTTTTAAAGGCGGGGCCATGGGCAGCACAGATACGCAGTATTTT. The encoded protein is CASSLGFKGGAMGSTDTQYF.

This clone was recorded a few times. The chain carries TRBV12-5 and TRBJ1-1; D ambiguous. V gave up 7 bases and J gave up 3 bases, with 15 bases separating them. The CDR3 consists of 14 residues. Looked up from germline, CDR1 is LGHNT and CDR2 is FRNRAP. In nucleotides, the CDR3 is TGTGCTAGTGCCGCACCCCGCCGGGACACTGAAGCTTTCTTT. This codes for CASAAPRRDTEAFF.

This sequence joins TRBV7-9 and TRBJ2-1; a weak D match, TRBD1 (5 bases). There are 16 residues in the CDR3. V was trimmed by 2 bases and J by 6 bases, leaving 17 bases between them. Germline CDR1 reads SEHNR; CDR2 reads FQNEAQ (reference sequence). CDR3 sequence reads: CASSLRWATQGNEQFF. CDR3 DNA: TGTGCCAGCAGCTTAAGATGGGCGACTCAGGGCAATGAGCAGTTCTTC.

V gene TRBV4-2 combines with J gene TRBJ1-1; D uncertain. Between the trimmed V and J ends, which lost 4 bases and 1 base, there was a span of 13 bases. CDR1 and CDR2 (germline): LGHNA, YNFKEQ. This CDR3 is 15 amino acids long. Here the CDR3 reads CASSRSEGTNTEAFF. The DNA for the CDR3 is TGTGCCAGCAGCCGAAGCGAGGGAACGAACACTGAAGCTTTCTTT.

The chain joins TRBV11-2 to TRBJ2-7; 9 bases fit TRBD1. In germline, CDR1 is SGHAT, CDR2 FQNNGV. The ends lost 5 bases at V and 1 base at J; junction bases unmatched: 9. CDR3 length equals 16 residues. CDR3 region: CASSPWPGQGSYEQYF. The CDR3 DNA reads TGTGCCAGCAGCCCCTGGCCGGGACAGGGTTCCTACGAGCAGTACTTC.

The chain employs TRBV28 and TRBJ1-2, with 9 positions matching TRBD1. Germline V gives CDR1 MDHEN, CDR2 SYDVKM. The CDR3 is 15 residues long. Trimming removed 2 bases from V and 4 bases from J; junction bases left unmatched: 5. The CDR3 is CASSLRGTGSYGYTF. Written as DNA, the CDR3 is TGTGCCAGCAGTTTAAGGGGGACAGGGAGCTATGGCTACACCTTC.

This sequence joins TRBV16 and TRBJ2-7; possible D gene TRBD1, 6 bases. This CDR3 is 14 amino acids long. CDR1 is KGHSY and CDR2 is FQNENV in the germline V gene. With 3 bases removed from V and 5 bases from J, the gap between germline ends came to 14 bases. DNA of the CDR3: TGTGCCAGCAGCCAGCGACAGGATGGCGACGAGCAGTACTTC. Amino acid sequence: CASSQRQDGDEQYF.

The chain recombines TRBV15 with TRBJ2-5, with D tentatively TRBD2 (5 bases). Germline CDR1 is LNHNV and CDR2 is YYDKDF (reference sequence). V lost 5 bases to trimming and J lost 6 bases, with 16 bases between them. The length of the CDR3 is 14 residues. The CDR3 is CATSGTLLGKTQYF. CDR3 DNA: TGTGCCACCAGCGGTACTTTACTAGGGAAGACCCAGTACTTC.

The chain employs TRBV18 and TRBJ1-2, with 7 bases lining up with TRBD1. The CDR3 sequence is 14 residues long. After removal of 2 bases from V and 4 bases from J, the junction contained 4 bases not matched to a gene. Germline V gene sequence: CDR1 KGHSH, CDR2 LQKENI. CDR3: CASSPDRVIYGYTF. The DNA of the CDR3 is TGTGCCAGCTCACCAGACAGGGTGATCTATGGCTACACCTTC.

This sequence joins TRBV7-6 and TRBJ2-3, with TRBD2 matching over 7 bases. The CDR3 consists of 14 residues. Germline assignment: CDR1 SGHVS and CDR2 FNYEAQ. V was clipped by 4 bases and J by 2 bases; unmatched bases: 3. Here the CDR3 DNA reads TGTGCCAGCAGCTCGGGACTATCCACAGATACGCAGTATTTT. Its protein product is CASSSGLSTDTQYF.

The chain has TRBV14 and TRBJ1-3; unclear D gene. The V end was cut by 3 bases, the J end by 0 bases, with 15 bases between. This CDR3 has 17 residues. Germline V gene sequence: CDR1 SGHDN, CDR2 FVKESK. Here the CDR3 reads CASSHGSYYFSGNTIYF. In nucleotides, the CDR3 is TGTGCCAGCAGCCACGGGTCCTACTACTTCTCTGGAAACACCATATATTTT.

The chain links TRBV13 to TRBJ1-4, with 7 bases that match TRBD1. The V gene end was trimmed by 5 bases and the J gene end by 0 bases; junction bases not matched to a gene: 3. Germline V gene sequence: CDR1 PRHDT, CDR2 FYEKMQ (reference sequence). The CDR3 is 15 residues long. The CDR3 region has the DNA TGTGCCAGCAGCGCCGACAGGGCAACTAATGAAAAACTGTTTTTT. It codes for CASSADRATNEKLFF.

The chain links TRBV28 to TRBJ2-7; 10 bases line up with TRBD2. This CDR3 has 15 amino acids. The germline V gene encodes CDR1 MDHEN and CDR2 SYDVKM. Losses at the gene ends were 10 bases for V and 6 bases for J; bases not matched to a gene: 15. The DNA for the CDR3 is TGTGCCACTAGCCGGACCCTAGCGGGAGTCGGCGAGCAGTACTTC. Amino acids: CATSRTLAGVGEQYF.

V and J are TRBV28 and TRBJ2-7, with a tentative D call TRBD1 (6 bases). This CDR3 comprises 15 residues. V was shortened by 2 bases and J by 6 bases, with 17 bases between the two germline ends. Germline values: CDR1 MDHEN, CDR2 SYDVKM. CDR3 DNA: TGTGCCAGCAGTTTACCGGCAGGCAAAGGGGGCGAGCAGTACTTC. It translates to CASSLPAGKGGEQYF.

This clone appeared a single time. This chain links TRBV6-6 with TRBJ1-2, with 10 bases lining up with TRBD1. V lost 4 bases and J lost 6; bases outside the gene matches: 8. The CDR3 runs 15 residues. Germline CDR1 and CDR2: MNHNY and SVGAGI (reference sequence). The CDR3 spells CASSWWGQGLDGYTF. DNA for the CDR3: TGTGCCAGCAGTTGGTGGGGACAGGGGCTCGATGGCTACACCTTC.

This clone was observed a few times. The chain has TRBV4-3 and TRBJ2-3; 10 bases line up with TRBD2. The germline gives CDR1 LGHNA, CDR2 YSLEER. This CDR3 has 17 amino acids. The J segment lost 8 bases and the V segment lost 0 bases, leaving 11 bases of the junction unmatched. CDR3 sequence reads: CASSQEASGRASGTQYF. In nucleotides, the CDR3 is TGCGCCAGCAGCCAAGAGGCGAGCGGGAGGGCCTCGGGTACGCAGTATTTT.

This clone was picked up one time. The chain employs TRBV2 and TRBJ2-2; TRBD2 agrees at 9 bases. Germline-derived CDR1 and CDR2 are SNHLY and FYNNEI. The V gene end was trimmed by 4 bases and the J gene end by 3 bases; junction bases not matched to a gene: 0. This CDR3 spans 14 amino acids. The CDR3 DNA is TGTGCCAGCAGTGTAGCGGGAGACACCGGGGAGCTGTTTTTT. It codes for CASSVAGDTGELFF.

This chain connects TRBV6-5 to TRBJ2-7; 8 bases are shared with TRBD1. Germline CDR1 is MNHEY and CDR2 is SVGAGI. V was pared by 5 bases and J by 6 bases, with 6 bases of the junction left unmatched. This CDR3 contains 13 residues. CDR3 nucleotide sequence: TGTGCCAGCAGTAGGGGACAGGCGCTCGAGCAGTACTTC. Its protein is CASSRGQALEQYF.

The V call is TRBV27, the J call TRBJ1-2; TRBD1 matches at 10 bases. The CDR3 runs to 15 residues. CDR1 and CDR2 (germline): MNHEY, SMNVEV (reference sequence). V trimming: 4 bases; J trimming: 2 bases; junction bases outside the gene matches: 4. The CDR3 nucleotides are TGTGCCAGCAGTTCGCCGGACAGGGGGAACTATGGCTACACCTTC. Translated, it gives CASSSPDRGNYGYTF.

This clone has just one count. The V gene is TRBV2, the J gene TRBJ2-7; D uncertain. This CDR3 contains 13 residues. Germline lookup yields CDR1 SNHLY and CDR2 FYNNEI. Trimming removed 6 bases at V and 1 base at J, with 10 bases between. The CDR3 nucleotides read TGTGCCAGCAGAGCTATAACTTCCTACGAGCAGTACTTC. Encoded protein: CASRAITSYEQYF.

This chain connects TRBV7-9 to TRBJ1-1; TRBD1 is a possible D gene (5 bases). The CDR3 is made up of 15 amino acids. Germline CDR1 is SEHNR and CDR2 is FQNEAQ (reference sequence). V lost 6 bases and J 4 bases, leaving 18 bases between the germline ends. The CDR3 is CASRPKDRIGTEAFF. CDR3 nucleotide sequence: TGTGCCAGCAGACCGAAAGACAGAATAGGCACTGAAGCTTTCTTT.

The genes are TRBV19 and TRBJ1-2; TRBD1 agrees at 7 bases. The CDR3 runs 18 residues. Germline V lookup: CDR1 LNHDA, CDR2 SQIVND (reference sequence). With 3 bases clipped from V and 4 bases from J, the junction kept 17 bases outside the gene matches. The CDR3 coding sequence is TGTGCCAGTAGTATTAGTTGGCCGACAGGGCCCGAGGGCTATGGCTACACCTTC. Translating it yields CASSISWPTGPEGYGYTF.

The chain is built from TRBV5-1 and TRBJ2-3, with TRBD2 matching over 10 bases. The CDR3 is 16 residues long. The germline gives CDR1 SGHRS, CDR2 YFSETQ. Germline trimming cut 4 bases from V and 1 base from J; bases unmatched to any gene: 6. The DNA of the CDR3 is TGCGCCAGCAGCCCCGGGACTAGCGTTGGCACAGATACGCAGTATTTT. Its translation is CASSPGTSVGTDTQYF.

The genes are TRBV4-1 and TRBJ2-7; D gene ambiguous. V lost 0 bases, J lost 1 base, and 4 bases lay in between. The CDR3 has 13 amino acids. CDR1 is MGHRA and CDR2 is YSYEKL in the germline V gene. CDR3 sequence: CASSQDQSYEQYF. The CDR3 region has the DNA TGCGCCAGCAGCCAAGATCAGTCCTACGAGCAGTACTTC.